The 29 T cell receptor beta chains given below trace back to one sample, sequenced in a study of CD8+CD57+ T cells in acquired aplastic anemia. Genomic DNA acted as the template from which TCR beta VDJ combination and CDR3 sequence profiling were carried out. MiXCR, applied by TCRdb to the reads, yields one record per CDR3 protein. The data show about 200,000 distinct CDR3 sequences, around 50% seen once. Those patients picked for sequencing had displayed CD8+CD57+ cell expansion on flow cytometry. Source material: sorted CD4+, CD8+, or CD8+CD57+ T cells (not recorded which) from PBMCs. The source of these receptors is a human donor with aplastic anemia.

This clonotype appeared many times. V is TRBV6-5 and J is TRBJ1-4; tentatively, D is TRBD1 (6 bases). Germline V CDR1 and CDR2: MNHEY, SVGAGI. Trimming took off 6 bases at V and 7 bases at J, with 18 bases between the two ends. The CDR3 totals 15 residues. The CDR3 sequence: CASRPNRVYPEKLFF. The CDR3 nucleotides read TGTGCCAGCAGACCCAACAGGGTTTACCCTGAAAAACTGTTTTTT.

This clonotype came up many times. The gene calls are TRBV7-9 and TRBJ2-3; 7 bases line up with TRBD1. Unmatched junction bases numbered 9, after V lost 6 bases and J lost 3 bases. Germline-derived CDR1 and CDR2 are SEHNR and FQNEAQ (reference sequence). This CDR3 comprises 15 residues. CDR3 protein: CASRERGRGTDTQYF. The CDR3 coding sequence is TGTGCCAGCAGAGAACGAGGCAGGGGGACAGATACGCAGTATTTT.

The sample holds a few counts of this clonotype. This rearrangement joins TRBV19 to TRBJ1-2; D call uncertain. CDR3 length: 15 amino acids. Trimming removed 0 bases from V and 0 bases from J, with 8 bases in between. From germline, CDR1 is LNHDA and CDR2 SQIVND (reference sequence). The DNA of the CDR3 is TGTGCCAGTAGTATAGACCGGGGAGCTAACTATGGCTACACCTTC. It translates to CASSIDRGANYGYTF.

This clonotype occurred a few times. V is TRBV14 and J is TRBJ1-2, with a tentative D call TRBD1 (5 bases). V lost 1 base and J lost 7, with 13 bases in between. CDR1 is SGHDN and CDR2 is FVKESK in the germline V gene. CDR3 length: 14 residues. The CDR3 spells CASSQGGGVSGYTF. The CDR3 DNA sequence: TGTGCCAGCAGCCAAGGGGGGGGGGTCTCTGGCTACACCTTC.

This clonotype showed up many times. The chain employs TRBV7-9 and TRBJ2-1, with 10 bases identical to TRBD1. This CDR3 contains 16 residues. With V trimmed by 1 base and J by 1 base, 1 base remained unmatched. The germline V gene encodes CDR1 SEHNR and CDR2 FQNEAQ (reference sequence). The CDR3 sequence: CASSLGTGGSYNEQFF. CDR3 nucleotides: TGTGCCAGCAGCTTAGGGACAGGGGGGTCCTACAATGAGCAGTTCTTC.

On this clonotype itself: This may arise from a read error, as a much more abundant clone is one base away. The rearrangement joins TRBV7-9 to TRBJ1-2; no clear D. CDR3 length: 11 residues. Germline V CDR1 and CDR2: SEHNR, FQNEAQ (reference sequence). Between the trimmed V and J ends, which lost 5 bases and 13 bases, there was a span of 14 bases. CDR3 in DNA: TGTGCCAGCAGCCTTACGGGGATAGGCACCTTC. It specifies CASSLTGIGTF.

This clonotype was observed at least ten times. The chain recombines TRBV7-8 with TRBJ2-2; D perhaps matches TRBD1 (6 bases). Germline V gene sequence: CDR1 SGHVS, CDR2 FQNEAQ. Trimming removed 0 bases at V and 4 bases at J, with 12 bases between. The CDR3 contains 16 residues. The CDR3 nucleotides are TGTGCCAGCAGCTTAGCCCCCAGGGGTGGCACCGGGGAGCTGTTTTTT. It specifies CASSLAPRGGTGELFF.

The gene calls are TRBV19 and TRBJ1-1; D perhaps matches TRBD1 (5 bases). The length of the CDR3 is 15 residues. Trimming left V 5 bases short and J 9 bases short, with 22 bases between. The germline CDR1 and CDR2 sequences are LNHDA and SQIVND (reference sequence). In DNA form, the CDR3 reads TGTGCCAGTAGTGGGTACCGCGGGGGAGGGACTAAAGCTTTCTTT. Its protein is CASSGYRGGGTKAFF.

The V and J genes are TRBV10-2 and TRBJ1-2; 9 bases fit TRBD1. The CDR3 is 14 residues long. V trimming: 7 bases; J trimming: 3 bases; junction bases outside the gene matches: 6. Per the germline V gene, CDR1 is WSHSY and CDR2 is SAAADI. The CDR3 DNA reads TGCGCCAGCACCGCCACAGGGGGCGACTATGGCTACACCTTC. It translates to CASTATGGDYGYTF.

The CDR3 here is CASSIGTVPNYGYTF. CDR3 DNA sequence: TGTGCCAGTAGTATAGGGACAGTTCCTAACTATGGCTACACCTTC. V is TRBV19 and J is TRBJ1-2, with D perhaps TRBD1 (6 bases). V lost 1 base and J lost 0, with 9 bases in between. The CDR3 is 15 residues long. Germline values: CDR1 LNHDA, CDR2 SQIVND (reference sequence).

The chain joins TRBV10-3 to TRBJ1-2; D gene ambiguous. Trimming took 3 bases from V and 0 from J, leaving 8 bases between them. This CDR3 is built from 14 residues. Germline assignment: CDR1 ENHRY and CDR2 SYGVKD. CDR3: CAISEARSNYGYTF. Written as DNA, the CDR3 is TGTGCCATCAGTGAAGCCAGGTCTAACTATGGCTACACCTTC.

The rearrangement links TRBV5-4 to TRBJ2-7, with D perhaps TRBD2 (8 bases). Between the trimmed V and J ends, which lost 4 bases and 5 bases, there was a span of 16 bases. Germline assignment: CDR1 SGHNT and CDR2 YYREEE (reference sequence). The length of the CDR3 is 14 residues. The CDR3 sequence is CASSRGGQFDEQYF. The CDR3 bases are TGTGCCAGCAGCCGGGGGGGACAGTTCGACGAGCAGTACTTC.

Here the CDR3 reads CASSNPTSGHYNEQFF. The CDR3 nucleotides are TGTGCCAGTAGCAACCCAACTAGCGGACACTACAATGAGCAGTTCTTC. The chain couples TRBV19 to TRBJ2-1; 8 bases align to TRBD2. This CDR3 spans 16 amino acids. Trimming removed 6 bases from V and 3 bases from J; junction bases left unmatched: 10. Germline CDR1 is LNHDA and CDR2 is SQIVND (reference sequence).

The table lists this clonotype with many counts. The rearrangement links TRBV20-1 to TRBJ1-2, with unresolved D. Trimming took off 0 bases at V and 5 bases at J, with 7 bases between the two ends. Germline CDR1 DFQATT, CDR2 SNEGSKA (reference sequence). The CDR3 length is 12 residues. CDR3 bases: TGCAGTGCTAGAGATCAGGTGTATGGCTACACCTTC. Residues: CSARDQVYGYTF.

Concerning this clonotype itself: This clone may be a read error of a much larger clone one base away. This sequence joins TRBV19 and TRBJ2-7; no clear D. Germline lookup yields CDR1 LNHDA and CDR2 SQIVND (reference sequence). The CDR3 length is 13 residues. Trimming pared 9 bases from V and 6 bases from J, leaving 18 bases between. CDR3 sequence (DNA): TGTGCCAGCAGCCAAGATCCCAGTTCCGAGCAGTACTTC. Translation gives CASSQDPSSEQYF.

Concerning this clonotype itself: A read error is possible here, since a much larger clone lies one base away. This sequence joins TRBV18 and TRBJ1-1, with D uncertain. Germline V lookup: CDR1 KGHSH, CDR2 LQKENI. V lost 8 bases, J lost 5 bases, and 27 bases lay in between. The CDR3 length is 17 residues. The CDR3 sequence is CASSPAGLRRVYTEAFF. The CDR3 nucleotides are TGTGCCAGCAGTCCCGCCGGACTAAGGCGGGTTTATACTGAAGCTTTCTTT.

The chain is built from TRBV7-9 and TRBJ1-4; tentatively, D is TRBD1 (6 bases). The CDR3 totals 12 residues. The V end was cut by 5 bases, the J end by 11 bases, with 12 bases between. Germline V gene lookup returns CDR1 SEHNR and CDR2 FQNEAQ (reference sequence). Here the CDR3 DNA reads TGTGCCAGCAGCACAGGGCCGAACAAACTGTTTTTT. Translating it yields CASSTGPNKLFF.

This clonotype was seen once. CDR3: CASSLEGNANTEAFF. Written as DNA, the CDR3 is TGTGCCAGCAGCTTAGAAGGAAACGCGAACACTGAAGCTTTCTTT. This chain links TRBV11-2 with TRBJ1-1; D gene uncertain. The length of the CDR3 is 15 residues. Germline V gene lookup returns CDR1 SGHAT and CDR2 FQNNGV. Trimming stripped 0 bases from V and 1 base from J, with 9 bases between.

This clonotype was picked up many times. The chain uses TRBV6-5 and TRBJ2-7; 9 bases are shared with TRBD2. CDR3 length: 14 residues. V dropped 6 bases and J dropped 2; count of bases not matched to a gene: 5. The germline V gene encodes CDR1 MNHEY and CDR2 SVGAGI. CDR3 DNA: TGTGCCAGCAGCTTGACTAGCGGAACCTACGAGCAGTACTTC. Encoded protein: CASSLTSGTYEQYF.

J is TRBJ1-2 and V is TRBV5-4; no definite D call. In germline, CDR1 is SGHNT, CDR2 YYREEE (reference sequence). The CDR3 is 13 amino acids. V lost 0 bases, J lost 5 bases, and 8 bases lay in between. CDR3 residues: CASSLEEEYGYTF. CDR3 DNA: TGTGCCAGCAGCTTGGAGGAGGAGTATGGCTACACCTTC.

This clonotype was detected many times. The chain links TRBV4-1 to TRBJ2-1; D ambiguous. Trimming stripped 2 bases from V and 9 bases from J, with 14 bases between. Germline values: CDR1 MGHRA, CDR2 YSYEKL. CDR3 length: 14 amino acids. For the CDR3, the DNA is TGCGCCAGCAGCCAACCCACTTACCTTTCTGAGCAGTTCTTC. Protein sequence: CASSQPTYLSEQFF.

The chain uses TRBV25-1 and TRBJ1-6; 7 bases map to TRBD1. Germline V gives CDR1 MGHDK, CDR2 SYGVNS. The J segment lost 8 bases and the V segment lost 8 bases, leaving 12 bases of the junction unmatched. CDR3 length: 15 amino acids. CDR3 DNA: TGTGCCAGCCAGACAAAGGGACAGAACTATTCACCCCTCCACTTT. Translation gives CASQTKGQNYSPLHF.

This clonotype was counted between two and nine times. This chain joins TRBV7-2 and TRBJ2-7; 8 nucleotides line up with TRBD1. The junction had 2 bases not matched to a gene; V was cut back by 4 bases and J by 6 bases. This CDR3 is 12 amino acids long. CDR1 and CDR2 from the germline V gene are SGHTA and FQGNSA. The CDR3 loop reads CASSSGQGEQYF. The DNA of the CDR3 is TGTGCCAGCAGCTCCGGACAGGGCGAGCAGTACTTC.

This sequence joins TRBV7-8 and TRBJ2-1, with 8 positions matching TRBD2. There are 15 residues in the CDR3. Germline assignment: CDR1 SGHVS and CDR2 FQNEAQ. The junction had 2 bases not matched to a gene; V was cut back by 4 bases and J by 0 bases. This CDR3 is CASSYGTSSYNEQFF. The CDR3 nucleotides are TGTGCCAGCAGCTACGGGACTAGCTCCTACAATGAGCAGTTCTTC.

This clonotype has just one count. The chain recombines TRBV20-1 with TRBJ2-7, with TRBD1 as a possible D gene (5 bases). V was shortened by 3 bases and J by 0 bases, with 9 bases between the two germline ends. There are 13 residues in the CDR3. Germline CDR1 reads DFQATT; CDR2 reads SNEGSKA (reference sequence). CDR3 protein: CSARETDSYEQYF. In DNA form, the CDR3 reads TGCAGTGCTAGGGAGACAGACTCCTACGAGCAGTACTTC.

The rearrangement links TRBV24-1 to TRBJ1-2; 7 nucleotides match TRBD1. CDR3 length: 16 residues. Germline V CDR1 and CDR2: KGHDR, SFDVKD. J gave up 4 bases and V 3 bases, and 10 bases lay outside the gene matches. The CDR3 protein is CATSDPEPGTVYGYTF. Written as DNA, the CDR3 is TGTGCCACCAGTGATCCAGAACCCGGGACAGTCTATGGCTACACCTTC.

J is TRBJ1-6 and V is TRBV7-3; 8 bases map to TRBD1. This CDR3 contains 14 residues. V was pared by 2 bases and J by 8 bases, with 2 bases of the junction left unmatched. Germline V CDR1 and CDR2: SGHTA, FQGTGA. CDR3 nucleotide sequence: TGTGCCAGCAGCTTAGGGACAGGACATTCACCCCTCCACTTT. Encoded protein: CASSLGTGHSPLHF.

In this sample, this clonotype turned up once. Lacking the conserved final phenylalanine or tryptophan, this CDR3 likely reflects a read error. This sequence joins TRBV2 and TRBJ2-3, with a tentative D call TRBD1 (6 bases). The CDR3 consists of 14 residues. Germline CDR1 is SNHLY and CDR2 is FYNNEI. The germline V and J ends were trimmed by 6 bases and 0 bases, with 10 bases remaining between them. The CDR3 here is CASSTGWSTDTQYS. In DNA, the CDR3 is TGTGCCAGCAGCACAGGGTGGAGCACAGATACGCAGTATTCT.

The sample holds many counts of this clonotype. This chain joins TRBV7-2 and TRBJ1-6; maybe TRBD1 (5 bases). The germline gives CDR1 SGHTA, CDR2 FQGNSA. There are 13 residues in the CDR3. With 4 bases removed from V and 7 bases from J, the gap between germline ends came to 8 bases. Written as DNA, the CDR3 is TGTGCCAGCAGCTGGGACGCGAATTCACCCCTCCACTTT. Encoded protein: CASSWDANSPLHF.